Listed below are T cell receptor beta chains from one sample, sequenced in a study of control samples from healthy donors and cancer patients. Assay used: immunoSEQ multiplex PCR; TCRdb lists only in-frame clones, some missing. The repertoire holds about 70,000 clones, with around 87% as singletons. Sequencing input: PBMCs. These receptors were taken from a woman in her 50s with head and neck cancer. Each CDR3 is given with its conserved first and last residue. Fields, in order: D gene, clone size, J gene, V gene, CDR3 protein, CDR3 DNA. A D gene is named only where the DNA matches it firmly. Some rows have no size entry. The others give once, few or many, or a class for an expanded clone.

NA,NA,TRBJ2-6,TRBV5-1,CASSSGGANVLTF,TGCGCCAGCAGCTCAGGCGGGGCCAACGTCCTGACTTTC
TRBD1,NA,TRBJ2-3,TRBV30,CAWSTGQGDRGADTQYF,TGTGCCTGGAGTACAGGACAGGGGGATCGGGGAGCAGATACGCAGTATTTT
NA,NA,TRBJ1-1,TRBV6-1,CASSEGGGTEAFF,TGTGCCAGCAGTGAAGGAGGGGGCACTGAAGCTTTCTTT
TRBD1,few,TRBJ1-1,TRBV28,CASSPFTGTVNTEAFF,TGTGCCAGCAGCCCTTTCACCGGGACAGTGAACACTGAAGCTTTCTTT
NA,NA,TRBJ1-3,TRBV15,CATSRDRRISGNTIYF,TGTGCCACCAGCAGAGACCGACGGATCTCTGGAAACACCATATATTTT
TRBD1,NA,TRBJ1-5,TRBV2,CASTGQGAQPQHF,TGTGCCAGCACGGGACAGGGGGCCCAGCCCCAGCATTTT
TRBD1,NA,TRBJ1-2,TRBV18,CASSLPDRARFYGYTF,TGTGCCAGCTCACTGCCGGACAGGGCTAGATTTTATGGCTACACCTTC
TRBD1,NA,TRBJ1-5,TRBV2,CASSEDQGAVGQPQHF,TGTGCCAGCAGTGAGGACCAGGGGGCCGTCGGTCAGCCCCAGCATTTT
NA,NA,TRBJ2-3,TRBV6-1,CASSEEDTQYF,TGTGCCAGCAGTGAAGAAGATACGCAGTATTTT
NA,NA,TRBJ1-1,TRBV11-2,CASSLDLLNTEAFF,TGTGCCAGCAGCTTAGATCTCTTGAACACTGAAGCTTTCTTT
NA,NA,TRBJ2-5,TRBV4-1,CASSQDRRTIFGEETQYF,TGCGCCAGCAGCCAAGATCGGAGGACTATTTTCGGCGAAGAGACCCAGTACTTC
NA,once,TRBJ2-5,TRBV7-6,CASSLSAGTQETQYF,TGTGCCAGCAGCTTAAGCGCGGGGACCCAAGAGACCCAGTACTTC
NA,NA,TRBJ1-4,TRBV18,CASSPTGLAALNEKLFF,TGTGCCAGCTCACCTACGGGCTTGGCCGCACTTAATGAAAAACTGTTTTTT
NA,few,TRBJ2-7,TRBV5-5,CASTAQGAYEQYF,TGTGCCAGCACCGCCCAGGGCGCCTACGAGCAGTACTTC
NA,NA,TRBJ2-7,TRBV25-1,CASSVTGHYEQYF,TGTGCCAGCAGTGTCACTGGTCACTACGAGCAGTACTTC
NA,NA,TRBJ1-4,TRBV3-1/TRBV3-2,CASSQVAGEKLFF,TGTGCCAGCAGCCAAGTGGCGGGTGAAAAACTGTTTTTT
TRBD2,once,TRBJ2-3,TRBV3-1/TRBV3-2,CASSHVAGGPTDTQYF,TGTGCCAGCAGCCATGTAGCGGGGGGGCCGACAGATACGCAGTATTTT
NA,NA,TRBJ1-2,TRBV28,CASSTLGLGYGYTF,TGTGCCAGCAGTACCCTGGGGTTGGGGTATGGCTACACCTTC
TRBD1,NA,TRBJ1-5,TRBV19,CASSERTGSNQPQHF,TGTGCCAGTAGTGAACGGACAGGGAGCAATCAGCCCCAGCATTTT
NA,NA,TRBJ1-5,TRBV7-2,CASSLLGGSNQPQHF,TGTGCCAGCAGCTTACTAGGGGGGAGCAATCAGCCCCAGCATTTT
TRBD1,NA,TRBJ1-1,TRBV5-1,CASSPTAGQGASTEAFF,TGCGCCAGCAGCCCCACCGCCGGACAGGGGGCGAGCACTGAAGCTTTCTTT
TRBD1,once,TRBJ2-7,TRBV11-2,CASRPSGQGLYEQYF,TGTGCCAGCAGGCCGTCGGGACAGGGACTCTACGAGCAGTACTTC
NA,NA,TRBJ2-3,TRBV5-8,CASSPDGTSTDTQYF,TGTGCCAGCAGCCCGGACGGAACTAGCACAGATACGCAGTATTTT
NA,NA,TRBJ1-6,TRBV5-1,CASSLELPNSPLHF,TGCGCCAGCAGCTTGGAACTCCCCAATTCACCCCTCCACTTT
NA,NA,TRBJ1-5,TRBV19,CASGPQGRDQPQHF,TGTGCCAGTGGCCCACAGGGTAGGGATCAGCCCCAGCATTTT
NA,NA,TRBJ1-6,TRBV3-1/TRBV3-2,CASTPFEGSYNSPLHF,TGTGCCAGCACCCCCTTTGAGGGTTCCTATAATTCACCCCTCCACTTT
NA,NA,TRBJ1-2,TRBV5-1,CASSLSGANYGYTF,TGCGCCAGCAGCTTGTCAGGGGCAAACTATGGCTACACCTTC
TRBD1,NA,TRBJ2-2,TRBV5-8,CASSQGQANTGELFF,TGTGCCAGCAGCCAGGGACAGGCGAACACCGGGGAGCTGTTTTTT
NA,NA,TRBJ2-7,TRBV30,CAWSVGTGEQYF,TGTGCCTGGAGTGTAGGAACCGGGGAGCAGTACTTC
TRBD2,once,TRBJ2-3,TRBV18,CASSPLGAGGTDTQYF,TGTGCCAGCTCACCACTCGGAGCGGGGGGCACAGATACGCAGTATTTT
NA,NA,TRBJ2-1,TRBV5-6,CASSLARLGARQFF,TGTGCCAGCAGCTTGGCTCGGCTGGGCGCCAGGCAGTTCTTC
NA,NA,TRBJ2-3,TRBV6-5,CATHPGTLRSDTQYF,TGTGCCACCCATCCCGGGACACTACGCTCAGATACGCAGTATTTT
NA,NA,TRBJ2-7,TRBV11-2,CASTGGQTFYEQYF,TGTGCCAGTACCGGGGGGCAGACATTCTACGAGCAGTACTTC
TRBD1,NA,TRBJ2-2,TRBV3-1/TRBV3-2,CASSPGQFIGELFF,TGTGCCAGCAGCCCGGGACAGTTTATCGGGGAGCTGTTTTTT
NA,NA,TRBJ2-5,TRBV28,CASSPALGRGAETQYF,TGTGCCAGCAGTCCCGCGCTGGGCAGGGGAGCGGAGACCCAGTACTTC
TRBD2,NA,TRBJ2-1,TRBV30,CAGAGGALDYNEQFF,TGTGCCGGGGCGGGGGGGGCCTTGGACTACAATGAGCAGTTCTTC
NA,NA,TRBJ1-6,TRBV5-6,CASSGTRAENSPLHF,TGTGCCAGCAGCGGGACGAGGGCCGAGAATTCACCCCTCCACTTT
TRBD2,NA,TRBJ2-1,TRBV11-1,CASSPGNSGFTNEQFF,TGTGCCAGCAGCCCTGGGAATAGCGGGTTTACCAATGAGCAGTTCTTC